Below are 19 T cell receptor beta chains sequenced from a single sample in a study of a mutant IDH1 vaccine in newly diagnosed glioma. These TCRs are of unknown antigen specificity. As to time point: week 35, safety follow-up. Mutant IDH1 20-mer peptide, at 300 ug, made up each vaccine dose, with topical imiquimod. Some clones are missing from TCRdb's copy, which holds only in-frame ones; the method was immunoSEQ multiplex PCR. The sample holds tens of thousands of clones, roughly nine tenths seen once. The sequencing used PBMCs, collected from a glioma patient whose treatment included an IDH1 peptide vaccine. These receptors originate from a middle-aged man with glioma.

The chain combines TRBV7-2 with TRBJ1-1; TRBD1 matches 11 bases. V dropped 5 bases and J dropped 5; count of bases not matched to a gene: 7. The CDR3 is made up of 15 amino acids. CDR1 and CDR2 (germline): SGHTA, FQGNSA. CDR3 nucleotides: TGTGCCAGCAGCCCCGGGACAGGGGGGCGAACTGAAGCTTTCTTT. Translating it yields CASSPGTGGRTEAFF.

This chain connects TRBV5-1 to TRBJ1-1; D gene ambiguous. This CDR3 spans 13 amino acids. The V gene's germline CDR1 is SGHRS and CDR2 YFSETQ. V gave up 4 bases and J gave up 1 base, with 8 bases separating them. CDR3 residues: CASSAAGNTEAFF. The CDR3 DNA reads TGCGCCAGCAGCGCTGCGGGGAACACTGAAGCTTTCTTT.

The DNA of the CDR3 is TGTGCCAGCAGCCTAGATCAGGGGGCGCGTAATCAGCCCCAGCATTTT. Protein sequence: CASSLDQGARNQPQHF. The chain joins TRBV28 to TRBJ1-5; 8 bases fit TRBD1. The CDR3 is made up of 16 amino acids. CDR1 MDHEN and CDR2 SYDVKM come from the germline V gene. The J segment lost 4 bases and the V segment lost 6 bases, leaving 11 bases of the junction unmatched.

The chain uses TRBV7-9 and TRBJ2-2; D is unclear. This CDR3 has 16 amino acids. CDR1 SEHNR and CDR2 FQNEAQ come from the germline V gene (reference sequence). Deletions cut 6 bases from V and 2 bases from J, with 16 bases between. CDR3 in amino acids: CASRGGANLNTGELFF. In nucleotides, the CDR3 is TGTGCCAGCAGGGGCGGAGCAAACCTTAACACCGGGGAGCTGTTTTTT.

The chain uses TRBV7-3 and TRBJ1-1, with no clear D. Trimming pared 2 bases from V and 4 bases from J, leaving 14 bases between. The germline gives CDR1 SGHTA, CDR2 FQGTGA. CDR3 length: 15 amino acids. The CDR3 region has the DNA TGTGCCAGCAGCTTATTTCCAGCTTTGGGCACTGAAGCTTTCTTT. Protein product: CASSLFPALGTEAFF.

This clone was counted a few times. CDR3 DNA: TGTGCCAGCAAAAACAGGGGGAATATTCAAGAGACCCAGTACTTC. It translates to CASKNRGNIQETQYF. The V and J genes are TRBV28 and TRBJ2-5, with 8 bases matching TRBD1. This CDR3 comprises 15 residues. Looked up from germline, CDR1 is MDHEN and CDR2 is SYDVKM. The J segment lost 2 bases and the V segment lost 7 bases, leaving 9 bases of the junction unmatched. Together with reference TRBV28 and TRBJ2-5, the CDR3 gives the full variable domain: DVKVTQSSRYLVKRTGEKVFLECVQDMDHENMFWYRQDPGLGLRLIYFSYDVKMKEKGDIPEGYSVSREKKERFSLILESASTNQTSMYLCASKNRGNIQETQYFGPGTRLLVL.

The V call is TRBV2, the J call TRBJ1-2; D might be TRBD1 (5 bases). CDR1 SNHLY and CDR2 FYNNEI come from the germline V gene. V was cut by 1 base and J by 5 bases, with 5 bases left in between. The CDR3 loop spans 12 amino acids. This chain's CDR3 is CASSEGGYGYTF. The CDR3 DNA follows: TGTGCCAGCAGTGAAGGGGGGTATGGCTACACCTTC.

V gene TRBV27 combines with J gene TRBJ1-5; tentative D call: TRBD1 (5 bases). CDR1 and CDR2 (germline): MNHEY, SMNVEV (reference sequence). The V end was cut by 3 bases, the J end by 4 bases, with 13 bases between. This CDR3 region has 15 residues. CDR3 DNA: TGTGCCAGCAGTTTGCGGATCGGGGCTAATCAGCCCCAGCATTTT. Translation gives CASSLRIGANQPQHF.

The chain has TRBV27 and TRBJ2-3, with D hard to call. V was cut by 5 bases and J by 8 bases, with 14 bases left in between. This CDR3 has 13 residues. Germline V gene sequence: CDR1 MNHEY, CDR2 SMNVEV (reference sequence). In nucleotides, the CDR3 is TGTGCCAGCAGTCCCCGGACGAGAGTTACGCAGTATTTT. Translating gives CASSPRTRVTQYF.

The V gene is TRBV27, the J gene TRBJ2-1; D possibly corresponds to TRBD2 (6 bases). The ends were cut back, 5 bases at V and 7 bases at J, with 12 bases in the middle. The CDR3 totals 13 residues. Per germline, CDR1 MNHEY and CDR2 SMNVEV (reference sequence). This CDR3 is CASSPGLRNEQFF. For the CDR3, the DNA is TGTGCCAGCAGTCCGGGACTGAGGAATGAGCAGTTCTTC.

The CDR3 DNA is TGTGCCAGTAGTAGTCCAGGTCGGGCGTACCAAGAGACCCAGTACTTC. Translated, it gives CASSSPGRAYQETQYF. This chain connects TRBV19 to TRBJ2-5; unclear D gene. The CDR3 is 16 amino acids. V lost 4 bases and J lost 0, with 15 bases in between. In germline, CDR1 is LNHDA, CDR2 SQIVND (reference sequence).

This clone was counted once. This sequence joins TRBV7-8 and TRBJ1-4; D may be TRBD1 (5 bases). The V end was cut by 6 bases, the J end by 8 bases, with 16 bases between. CDR3 length: 14 residues. Germline CDR1 reads SGHVS; CDR2 reads FQNEAQ. CDR3 DNA: TGTGCCAGCAGGGGCCCAGGGAGTGGCGAAAAACTGTTTTTT. Translated, it gives CASRGPGSGEKLFF.

V gene TRBV6-1 combines with J gene TRBJ2-2; possible D gene TRBD2, 7 bases. This CDR3 is built from 15 residues. The germline V and J ends were trimmed by 6 bases and 4 bases, with 15 bases remaining between them. CDR1 and CDR2 from the germline V gene are MNHNS and SASEGT. The CDR3 DNA is TGTGCCAGCAGGAGGGAGGGGGGAACCACCGGGGAGCTGTTTTTT. Protein sequence: CASRREGGTTGELFF.

CDR3 loop: CASSTTGWTTTNEKLFF. CDR3 nucleotide sequence: TGTGCCAGCAGTACGACAGGGTGGACGACAACTAATGAAAAACTGTTTTTT. The rearrangement joins TRBV28 to TRBJ1-4, with 7 bases matching TRBD1. Per the germline V gene, CDR1 is MDHEN and CDR2 is SYDVKM. This CDR3 has 17 amino acids. V shed 5 bases and J 0 bases; nucleotides not matched to a gene: 9.

The rearrangement uses TRBV6-7 and TRBJ2-1, with D perhaps TRBD2 (6 bases). TRBV6-7 is placed among ORFs of uncertain function. The CDR3 extends over 16 amino acids. The ends were cut back, 1 base at V and 0 bases at J, with 10 bases in the middle. This chain's CDR3 is CASSYYAGSSYNEQFF. The CDR3 DNA follows: TGTGCCAGCAGTTACTATGCGGGAAGCTCCTACAATGAGCAGTTCTTC.

V is TRBV4-2 and J is TRBJ1-6; D may be TRBD1 (6 bases). Trimming pared 2 bases from V and 2 bases from J, leaving 16 bases between. Germline CDR1 is LGHNA and CDR2 is YNFKEQ. There are 18 residues in the CDR3. CDR3 nucleotide sequence: TGTGCCAGCAGCCAACGCTACAGGGACGGACCCTATAATTCACCCCTCCACTTT. It encodes CASSQRYRDGPYNSPLHF.

This clone appeared a few times. The J gene is TRBJ2-3, the V gene TRBV7-9; D uncertain. Trimming removed 3 bases from V and 0 bases from J, with 7 bases in between. From germline, CDR1 is SEHNR and CDR2 FQNEAQ (reference sequence). CDR3 length: 14 amino acids. The CDR3 spells CASSFDGSTDTQYF. CDR3 DNA: TGTGCCAGCAGCTTCGACGGAAGCACAGATACGCAGTATTTT.

The chain joins TRBV5-1 to TRBJ1-2; D is uncertain. Germline V gene sequence: CDR1 SGHRS, CDR2 YFSETQ. This CDR3 is built from 15 residues. Trimming removed 0 bases from V and 2 bases from J, with 11 bases in between. CDR3 bases: TGCGCCAGCAGCTTGGAGTTCCCACAGAACTATGGCTACACCTTC. As protein: CASSLEFPQNYGYTF.

The gene calls are TRBV18 and TRBJ1-3; D unresolved. Germline lookup yields CDR1 KGHSH and CDR2 LQKENI. The CDR3 consists of 16 residues. The V gene lost 3 bases and the J gene lost 0 bases, with 12 bases spanning the gap. The DNA of the CDR3 is TGTGCCAGCTCACCTGACGGAATTCTCTCTGGAAACACCATATATTTT. It encodes CASSPDGILSGNTIYF.